Reported below is one T cell receptor beta chain. Some clones are missing from TCRdb's copy, which holds only in-frame ones; the method was immunoSEQ multiplex PCR. The data hold about 470,000 clones, with around 75% observed a single time. Germline assignment: CDR1 MNHEY and CDR2 SVGAGI. This CDR3 spans 12 amino acids. Trimming pared 2 bases from V and 5 bases from J, leaving 7 bases between. This record comes from a study of shared clonotypes between healthy human individuals. The gene calls are TRBV6-5 and TRBJ2-7; no reliable D call. This receptor was identified in a woman in her forties in good health. Some clones in this sample may be carry-over from other donors' samples. Sequencing used PBMCs. CDR3 protein: CASSYRNHEQYF. The CDR3 DNA reads TGTGCCAGCAGTTACAGGAACCACGAGCAGTACTTC.